This TCR beta chain was obtained from a study of blood T cell repertoires in COVID-19. In the study overall: Material from acute and convalescent COVID-19 was sourced from the United States, Italy and Spain. The cDNA or gDNA used as material had been derived from T cells, B-cell-depleted T cells, or PBMCs.

Methods used by the authors: Amplification from reference gene primers served as the basis for estimated nucleated cell counts. Generated by immunoSEQ multiplex PCR, the TCRdb table keeps only in-frame clones and is missing some. V and J calls and clone size are those listed in that table; D and trimming were worked out from the DNA. The sample has about 89,000 clones, 90% to 95% seen once. The CDR3 contains 16 residues. The J segment lost 2 bases and the V segment lost 7 bases, leaving 10 bases of the junction unmatched. Germline CDR1 reads MDHEN; CDR2 reads SYDVKM. This receptor was identified in a human donor with active COVID-19. The donor label of this sample is uncertain. V usage is TRBV28 and J usage is TRBJ1-5; 8 bases agree with TRBD1. Source material: peripheral blood. The CDR3 DNA reads as TGTGCCAGCATAAGGACAGGGTCTAGGCGCAATCAGCCCCAGCATTTT. This translates into CASIRTGSRRNQPQHF.